What follows describes a single T cell receptor (beta chain). This record belongs to a study of blood T cell repertoires in COVID-19. Background on the study: Donors in the United States, Italy and Spain gave samples during acute or convalescent COVID-19. The cDNA or gDNA used as material had been derived from T cells, B-cell-depleted T cells, or PBMCs.

Source study methods: Estimated nucleated cell counts came from reference gene primer amplification. Data came from immunoSEQ multiplex PCR; TCRdb stores just in-frame clones and leaves some out. The V and J calls and clone size are taken from that table; D and trimming were inferred from the DNA. The sample lists some 260,000 clones; roughly nine tenths were seen once. The V gene end was trimmed by 0 bases and the J gene end by 5 bases; junction bases not matched to a gene: 9. The CDR3 length is 16 residues. Germline values: CDR1 LGHNA, CDR2 YSLEER. This sequence was found in a man aged 18-30 years with active or convalescent COVID-19. The chain uses TRBV4-3 and TRBJ1-2, with 7 bases that match TRBD1. Sequencing was carried out using peripheral blood. DNA for the CDR3: TGCGCCAGCAGCCAAGAAGCAGGGGGTCTGGAGTATGGCTACACCTTC. Protein product: CASSQEAGGLEYGYTF.